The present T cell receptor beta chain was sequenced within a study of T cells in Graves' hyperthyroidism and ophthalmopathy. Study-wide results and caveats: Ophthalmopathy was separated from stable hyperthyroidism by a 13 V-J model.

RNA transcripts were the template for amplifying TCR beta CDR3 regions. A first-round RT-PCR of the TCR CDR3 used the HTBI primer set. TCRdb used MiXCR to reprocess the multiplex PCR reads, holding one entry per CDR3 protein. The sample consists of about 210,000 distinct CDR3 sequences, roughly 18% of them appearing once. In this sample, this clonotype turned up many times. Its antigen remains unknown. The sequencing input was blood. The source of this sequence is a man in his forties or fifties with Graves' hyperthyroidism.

The CDR3, as DNA: TGTGCCAGCAGTGGACAGGTCCCCTACGAGCAGTACTTC. This translates into CASSGQVPYEQYF. The V call is TRBV6-1, the J call TRBJ2-7; D perhaps matches TRBD1 (6 bases). Germline lookup yields CDR1 MNHNS and CDR2 SASEGT. The CDR3 is made up of 13 amino acids. Between the trimmed V and J ends, which lost 4 bases and 2 bases, there was a span of 9 bases.